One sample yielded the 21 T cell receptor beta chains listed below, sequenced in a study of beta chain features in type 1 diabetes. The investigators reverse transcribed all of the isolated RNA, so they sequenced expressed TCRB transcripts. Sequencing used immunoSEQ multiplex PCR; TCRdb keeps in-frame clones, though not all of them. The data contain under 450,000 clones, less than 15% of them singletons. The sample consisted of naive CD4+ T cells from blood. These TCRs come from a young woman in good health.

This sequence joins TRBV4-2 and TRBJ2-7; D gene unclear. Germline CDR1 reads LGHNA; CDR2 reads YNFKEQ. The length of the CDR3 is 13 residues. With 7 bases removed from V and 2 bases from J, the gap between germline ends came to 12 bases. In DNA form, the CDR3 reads TGTGCCAGCACCACAAGCGCACCCTACGAGCAGTACTTC. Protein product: CASTTSAPYEQYF.

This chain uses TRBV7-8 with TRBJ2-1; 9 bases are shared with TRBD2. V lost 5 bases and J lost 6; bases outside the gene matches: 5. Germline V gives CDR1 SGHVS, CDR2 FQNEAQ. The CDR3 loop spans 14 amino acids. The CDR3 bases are TGTGCCAGCAGCCCTCGGACTAGCGCCAATGAGCAGTTCTTC. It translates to CASSPRTSANEQFF.

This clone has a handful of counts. The DNA for the CDR3 is TGTGCCAGCAGCTTGAAGTTACTAGCGGGAGGGCCCGGGGAGCTGTTTTTT. Protein sequence: CASSLKLLAGGPGELFF. The rearrangement links TRBV5-6 to TRBJ2-2; 13 nucleotides align to TRBD2. This CDR3 has 17 residues. Unmatched junction bases numbered 6, after V lost 1 base and J lost 6 bases. Germline V CDR1 and CDR2: SGHDT, YYEEEE.

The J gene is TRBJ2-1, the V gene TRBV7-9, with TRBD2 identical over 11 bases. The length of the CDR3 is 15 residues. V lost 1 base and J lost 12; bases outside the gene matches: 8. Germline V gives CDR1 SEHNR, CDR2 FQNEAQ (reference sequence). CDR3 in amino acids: CASSLEDLGLAAQFF. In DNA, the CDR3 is TGTGCCAGCAGCTTAGAAGATTTGGGACTAGCGGCGCAGTTCTTC.

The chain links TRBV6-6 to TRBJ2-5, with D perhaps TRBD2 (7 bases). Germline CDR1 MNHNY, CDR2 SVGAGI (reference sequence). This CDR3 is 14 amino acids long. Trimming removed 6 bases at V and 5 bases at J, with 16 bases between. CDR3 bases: TGTGCCAGCAGGGGGGAGGGGGACTGGGAGACCCAGTACTTC. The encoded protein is CASRGEGDWETQYF.

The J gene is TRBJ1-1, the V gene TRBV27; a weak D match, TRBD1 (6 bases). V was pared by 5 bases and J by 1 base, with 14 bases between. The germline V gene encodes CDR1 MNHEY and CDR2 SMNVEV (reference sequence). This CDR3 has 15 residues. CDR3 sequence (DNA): TGTGCCAGCAGTCCCGACAGGCGAAGGAACACTGAAGCTTTCTTT. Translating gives CASSPDRRRNTEAFF.

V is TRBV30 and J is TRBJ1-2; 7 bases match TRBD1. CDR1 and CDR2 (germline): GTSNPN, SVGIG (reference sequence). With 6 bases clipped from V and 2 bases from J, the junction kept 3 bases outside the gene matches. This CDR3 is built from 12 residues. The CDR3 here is CACKGQNYGYTF. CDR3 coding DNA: TGTGCCTGCAAGGGACAGAACTATGGCTACACCTTC.

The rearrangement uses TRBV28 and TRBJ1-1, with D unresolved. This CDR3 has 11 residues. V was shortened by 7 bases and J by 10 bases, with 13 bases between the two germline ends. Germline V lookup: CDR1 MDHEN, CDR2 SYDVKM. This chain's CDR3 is CASTTTSGAFF. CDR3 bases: TGTGCCAGCACTACCACGTCGGGAGCTTTCTTT.

CDR3 residues: CASRIPGQVINEQYF. Written as DNA, the CDR3 is TGTGCCAGCAGGATACCGGGACAGGTTATTAACGAGCAGTACTTC. The rearrangement joins TRBV28 to TRBJ2-7, with 8 bases identical to TRBD1. This CDR3 contains 15 residues. After removal of 6 bases from V and 5 bases from J, the junction contained 12 bases not matched to a gene. The V gene's germline CDR1 is MDHEN and CDR2 SYDVKM.

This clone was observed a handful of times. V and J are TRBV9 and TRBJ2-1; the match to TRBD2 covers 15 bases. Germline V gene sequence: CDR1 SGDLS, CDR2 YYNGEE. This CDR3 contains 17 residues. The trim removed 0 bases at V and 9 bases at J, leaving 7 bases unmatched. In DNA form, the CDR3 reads TGTGCCAGCAGCGTAGTGGACTGGACTAGCGGGAGGGGTGAGCAGTTCTTC. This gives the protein CASSVVDWTSGRGEQFF. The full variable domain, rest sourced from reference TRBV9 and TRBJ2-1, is DSGVTQTPKHLITATGQRVTLRCSPRSGDLSVYWYQQSLDQGLQFLIQYYNGEERAKGNILERFSAQQFPDLHSELNLSSLELGDSALYFCASSVVDWTSGRGEQFFGPGTRLTVL.

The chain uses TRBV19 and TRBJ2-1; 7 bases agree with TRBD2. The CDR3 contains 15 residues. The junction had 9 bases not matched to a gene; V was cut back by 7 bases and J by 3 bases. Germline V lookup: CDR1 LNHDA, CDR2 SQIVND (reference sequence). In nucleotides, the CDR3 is TGTGCCAGTACCAGTCCTAGCGGAAACTACAATGAGCAGTTCTTC. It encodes CASTSPSGNYNEQFF. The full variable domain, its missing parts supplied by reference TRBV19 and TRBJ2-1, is DGGITQSPKYLFRKEGQNVTLSCEQNLNHDAMYWYRQDPGQGLRLIYYSQIVNDFQKGDIAEGYSVSREKKESFPLTVTSAQKNPTAFYLCASTSPSGNYNEQFFGPGTRLTVL.

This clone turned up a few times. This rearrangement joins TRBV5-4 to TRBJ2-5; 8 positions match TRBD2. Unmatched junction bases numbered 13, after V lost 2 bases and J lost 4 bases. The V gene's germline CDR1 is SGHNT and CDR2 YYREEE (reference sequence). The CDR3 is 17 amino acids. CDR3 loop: CASSLIGLAATGETQYF. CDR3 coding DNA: TGTGCCAGCAGCTTAATAGGACTAGCCGCAACCGGAGAGACCCAGTACTTC.

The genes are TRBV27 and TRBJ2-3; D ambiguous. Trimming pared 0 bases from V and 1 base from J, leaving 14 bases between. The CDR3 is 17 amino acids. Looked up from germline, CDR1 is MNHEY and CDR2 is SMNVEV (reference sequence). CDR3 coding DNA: TGTGCCAGCAGTTTATCGATAGGAGCTGTTGGCACAGATACGCAGTATTTT. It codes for CASSLSIGAVGTDTQYF.

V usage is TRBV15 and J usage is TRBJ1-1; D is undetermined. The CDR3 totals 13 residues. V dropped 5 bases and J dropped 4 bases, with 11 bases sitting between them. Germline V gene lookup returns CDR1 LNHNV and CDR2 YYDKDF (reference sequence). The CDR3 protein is CATSPGVSTEAFF. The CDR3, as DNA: TGTGCCACCAGCCCAGGTGTGAGCACTGAAGCTTTCTTT.

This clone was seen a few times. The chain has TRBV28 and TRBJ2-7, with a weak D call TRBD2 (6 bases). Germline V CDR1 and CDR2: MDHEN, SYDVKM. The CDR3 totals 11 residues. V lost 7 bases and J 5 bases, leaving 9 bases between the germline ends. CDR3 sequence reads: CASTRGNEQYF. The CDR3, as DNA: TGTGCCAGCACTCGGGGGAACGAGCAGTACTTC.

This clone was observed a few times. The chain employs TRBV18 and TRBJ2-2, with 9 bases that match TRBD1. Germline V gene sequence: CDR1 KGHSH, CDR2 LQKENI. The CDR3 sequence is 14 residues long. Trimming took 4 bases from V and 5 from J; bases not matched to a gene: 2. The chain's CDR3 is CASSRTGETGELFF. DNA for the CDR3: TGTGCCAGCTCACGGACAGGGGAAACCGGGGAGCTGTTTTTT.

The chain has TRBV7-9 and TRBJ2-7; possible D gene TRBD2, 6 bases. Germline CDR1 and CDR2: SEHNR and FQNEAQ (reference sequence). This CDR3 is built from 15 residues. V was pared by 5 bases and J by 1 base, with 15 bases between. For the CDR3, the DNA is TGTGCCAGCAGCCCTTCATCGGGACTGTCCTACGAGCAGTACTTC. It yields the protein CASSPSSGLSYEQYF.

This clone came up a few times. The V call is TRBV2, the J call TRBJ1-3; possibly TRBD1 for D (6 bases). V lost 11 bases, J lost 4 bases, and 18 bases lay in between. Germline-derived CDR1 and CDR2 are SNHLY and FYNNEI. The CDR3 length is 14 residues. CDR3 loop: CASLGGGRGNTIYF. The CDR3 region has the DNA TGTGCCTCCCTCGGGGGGGGGCGAGGAAACACCATATATTTT.

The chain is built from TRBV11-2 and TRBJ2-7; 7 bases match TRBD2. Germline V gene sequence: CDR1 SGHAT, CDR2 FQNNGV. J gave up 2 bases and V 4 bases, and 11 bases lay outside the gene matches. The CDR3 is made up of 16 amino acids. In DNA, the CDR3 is TGTGCCAGCAGCTCAGCACCGGGACTACCCCCCTACGAGCAGTACTTC. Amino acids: CASSSAPGLPPYEQYF.

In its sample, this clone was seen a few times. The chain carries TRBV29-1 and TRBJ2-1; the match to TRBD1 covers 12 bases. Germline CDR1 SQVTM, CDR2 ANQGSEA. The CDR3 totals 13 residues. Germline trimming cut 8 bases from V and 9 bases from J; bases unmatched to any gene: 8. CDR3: CSPSGQGASEQFF. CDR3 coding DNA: TGCAGCCCGTCGGGACAGGGGGCTTCTGAGCAGTTCTTC.

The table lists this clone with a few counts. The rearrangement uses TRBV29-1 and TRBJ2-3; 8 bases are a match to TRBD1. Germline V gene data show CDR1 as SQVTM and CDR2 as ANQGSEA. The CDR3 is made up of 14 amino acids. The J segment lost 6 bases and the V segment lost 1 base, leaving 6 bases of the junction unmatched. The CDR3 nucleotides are TGCAGCGTTGAAGGTACAGGGGGGCTCGATACGCAGTATTTT. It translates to CSVEGTGGLDTQYF.